Each of the 28 T cell receptor beta chains below was sequenced from the same sample in a study of T-cell reconstitution after alpha-beta-depleted transplantation in children. Construction of the TCRbeta library involved unique molecular identifiers. TCRdb reanalysed the PCR reads using MiXCR and keeps one entry per CDR3 protein. The sample includes roughly 200,000 distinct CDR3 sequences, approximately 11% of them seen just once. The sequences come from PBMCs, collected before TCRalphabeta/CD19-depleted stem cell transplant. The receptors derive from a child under three years old with acute myeloid leukemia, due to receive a stem cell transplant.

This clonotype showed up just a few times. V and J are TRBV29-1 and TRBJ1-2, with D unresolved. CDR1 is SQVTM and CDR2 is ANQGSEA in the germline V gene. V lost 3 bases, J lost 7 bases, and 12 bases lay in between. The CDR3 is made up of 12 amino acids. The CDR3 loop reads CSVDRAQTGYTF. The CDR3, as DNA: TGCAGCGTTGACCGGGCGCAAACTGGCTACACCTTC.

In regard to this clonotype: A much larger clone lies one base from this, so it may be a read error. The chain uses TRBV5-1 and TRBJ2-1; D is uncertain. CDR1 and CDR2 (germline): SGHRS, YFSETQ. The CDR3 runs to 11 residues. V was clipped by 3 bases and J by 15 bases, with 13 bases between them. CDR3 DNA: TGCGCCAGCAGCTCCGAGACAATTACGTTCTTC. Protein product: CASSSETITFF.

This clonotype has ten or more counts. J is TRBJ1-1 and V is TRBV20-1; D call uncertain. V lost 3 bases, J lost 4 bases, and 9 bases lay in between. The germline V gene has CDR1 DFQATT and CDR2 SNEGSKA (reference sequence). The length of the CDR3 is 12 residues. The CDR3 is CSASRGFTEAFF. CDR3 sequence (DNA): TGCAGTGCTAGCCGGGGATTCACTGAAGCTTTCTTT.

This clonotype was found many times. The J gene is TRBJ2-2, the V gene TRBV24-1; D could derive from TRBD1 or TRBD2 (5 bases each). Per germline, CDR1 KGHDR and CDR2 SFDVKD. The V gene lost 4 bases and the J gene lost 5 bases, with 13 bases spanning the gap. The CDR3 length is 15 residues. The CDR3 DNA sequence: TGTGCCACCAGTGAATGGTCCGAGGGGACCGGGGAGCTGTTTTTT. It specifies CATSEWSEGTGELFF.

This clonotype was observed at least ten times. The rearrangement joins TRBV6-2 or TRBV6-3 to TRBJ1-1, with 10 bases fitting TRBD1. Germline CDR1 is MNHEY and CDR2 is SVGEGT. The CDR3 loop spans 15 amino acids. V lost 6 bases to trimming and J lost 5 bases; unmatched junction nucleotides: 9. The CDR3 loop reads CASRPTGQGLTEAFF. The DNA for the CDR3 is TGTGCCAGCAGACCTACGGGACAGGGGTTGACTGAAGCTTTCTTT.

The sample holds many counts of this clonotype. This chain connects TRBV5-5 to TRBJ2-5; 9 bases fit TRBD1. Germline V gene lookup returns CDR1 SGHKS and CDR2 YYEKEE (reference sequence). The ends lost 4 bases at V and 3 bases at J; junction bases unmatched: 7. The CDR3 spans 15 residues. In DNA form, the CDR3 reads TGTGCCAGCAGCCATCTGGACAGGGGTGAAGAGACCCAGTACTTC. Encoded protein: CASSHLDRGEETQYF.

In this sample, this clonotype turned up many times. This chain joins TRBV19 and TRBJ2-1; 8 nucleotides agree with TRBD2. V trimming: 4 bases; J trimming: 7 bases; junction bases outside the gene matches: 6. The CDR3 length is 14 residues. Per germline, CDR1 LNHDA and CDR2 SQIVND (reference sequence). CDR3 nucleotides: TGTGCCAGTAGTACCAAGCGGGAGAGGAATGAGCAGTTCTTC. The encoded protein is CASSTKRERNEQFF.

In its sample, this clonotype was seen many times. This chain uses TRBV5-1 with TRBJ2-1; D possibly corresponds to TRBD1 (5 bases). The CDR3 is 16 amino acids. V lost 4 bases and J 6 bases, leaving 20 bases between the germline ends. The germline V gene has CDR1 SGHRS and CDR2 YFSETQ. CDR3 bases: TGCGCCAGCAGCATCATCCCAGGGTCCAAAGCCAATGAGCAGTTCTTC. Its translation: CASSIIPGSKANEQFF. Drawing the rest from reference TRBV5-1 and TRBJ2-1, the complete variable domain is KAGVTQTPRYLIKTRGQQVTLSCSPISGHRSVSWYQQTPGQGLQFLFEYFSETQRNKGNFPGRFSGRQFSNSRSEMNVSTLELGDSALYLCASSIIPGSKANEQFFGPGTRLTVL.

This clonotype showed up many times. V usage is TRBV5-6 and J usage is TRBJ2-5; 9 nucleotides align to TRBD2. The V gene's germline CDR1 is SGHDT and CDR2 YYEEEE. This CDR3 spans 16 amino acids. After removal of 0 bases from V and 0 bases from J, the junction contained 3 bases not matched to a gene. CDR3 sequence: CASSLGLAANQETQYF. In DNA form, the CDR3 reads TGTGCCAGCAGCTTGGGACTAGCGGCAAACCAAGAGACCCAGTACTTC.

V usage is TRBV7-9 and J usage is TRBJ1-4; D perhaps matches TRBD1 (6 bases). CDR3 length equals 15 residues. Per the germline V gene, CDR1 is SEHNR and CDR2 is FQNEAQ (reference sequence). Trimming took off 0 bases at V and 4 bases at J, with 9 bases between the two ends. This chain's CDR3 is CASSLAGHSNEKLFF. The CDR3 DNA follows: TGTGCCAGCAGCTTAGCGGGACACAGTAATGAAAAACTGTTTTTT.

In this sample, this clonotype turned up many times. The gene calls are TRBV5-1 and TRBJ2-1; D might be TRBD1 (5 bases). The germline V and J ends were trimmed by 6 bases and 2 bases, with 9 bases remaining between them. This CDR3 has 13 amino acids. Germline-derived CDR1 and CDR2 are SGHRS and YFSETQ. The CDR3 region is CASNQGPYNEQFF. Here the CDR3 DNA reads TGCGCCAGCAACCAGGGCCCCTACAATGAGCAGTTCTTC.

This clonotype was recorded once. A much larger clone lies a single base off, so this may be a read error. The chain uses TRBV14 and TRBJ2-1; TRBD2 matches 8 bases. The CDR3 extends over 15 amino acids. Germline CDR1 is SGHDN and CDR2 is FVKESK. CDR3 amino acids: CASSQAGTRNHEQLF. The CDR3 nucleotides read TGTGCCAGCAGCCAAGCCGGGACTAGAAACCATGAGCAGCTCTTC.

This clonotype appeared many times. The chain joins TRBV20-1 to TRBJ2-3; D might be TRBD2 (6 bases). This CDR3 spans 13 amino acids. Trimming removed 3 bases from V and 7 bases from J, with 14 bases in between. Germline lookup yields CDR1 DFQATT and CDR2 SNEGSKA (reference sequence). CDR3 sequence: CSASGGTPNTQYF. CDR3 DNA: TGCAGTGCTAGTGGCGGGACTCCTAATACGCAGTATTTT.

This clonotype was recorded at least ten times. The chain carries TRBV12-3 or TRBV12-4 and TRBJ1-2; D is possibly TRBD1 (6 bases). The V end lost 6 bases, the J end lost 0 bases, and 17 bases lay between the germline ends. The CDR3 contains 16 residues. The CDR3 region is CASSTGQQIPNYGYTF. The CDR3 coding sequence is TGTGCCAGCAGCACCGGACAGCAGATCCCTAACTATGGCTACACCTTC.

This clonotype was detected ten times or more. The genes are TRBV6-5 and TRBJ1-1; D not certain. The CDR3 has 13 amino acids. V lost 1 base to trimming and J lost 2 bases, with 5 bases between them. CDR1 is MNHEY and CDR2 is SVGAGI in the germline V gene. CDR3 loop: CASSYLGNTEAFF. Written as DNA, the CDR3 is TGTGCCAGCAGTTACTTGGGTAACACTGAAGCTTTCTTT.

This clonotype was seen at least ten times. The V gene is TRBV5-6, the J gene TRBJ1-1, with 7 bases lining up with TRBD1. Germline-derived CDR1 and CDR2 are SGHDT and YYEEEE. CDR3 length equals 17 residues. Germline trimming cut 4 bases from V and 0 bases from J; bases unmatched to any gene: 12. The CDR3 bases are TGTGCCAGCAGCCTGAGGGAGACAGGGACCATGAACACTGAAGCTTTCTTT. Its protein product is CASSLRETGTMNTEAFF.

This clonotype was seen at least ten times. This sequence joins TRBV20-1 and TRBJ1-1; 7 positions agree with TRBD1. The J segment lost 5 bases and the V segment lost 0 bases, leaving 6 bases of the junction unmatched. The CDR3 has 14 amino acids. Per the germline V gene, CDR1 is DFQATT and CDR2 is SNEGSKA (reference sequence). The CDR3 sequence: CSAREVGGRTEAFF. The CDR3 DNA reads as TGCAGTGCTAGAGAAGTAGGGGGCAGAACTGAAGCTTTCTTT.

This clonotype was counted many times. The rearrangement joins TRBV20-1 to TRBJ2-3; 9 nucleotides line up with TRBD1. V lost 6 bases to trimming and J lost 4 bases; unmatched junction nucleotides: 11. Germline V lookup: CDR1 DFQATT, CDR2 SNEGSKA (reference sequence). This CDR3 is 15 amino acids long. The CDR3 nucleotides read TGCAGTGCCGGGACAGGGTTGGTTGTCCCAGATACGCAGTATTTT. This codes for CSAGTGLVVPDTQYF.

The table lists this clonotype with many counts. The V gene is TRBV28, the J gene TRBJ2-7; D tentatively fits TRBD1 or TRBD2 (5 bases each). Deletions cut 4 bases from V and 3 bases from J, with 13 bases between. The germline gives CDR1 MDHEN, CDR2 SYDVKM. The CDR3 runs 14 residues. The CDR3 spells CASSSPGPDYEQYF. Here the CDR3 DNA reads TGTGCCAGCAGTTCTCCGGGGCCAGACTACGAGCAGTACTTC. Full variable domain (remainder filled in from reference TRBV28 and TRBJ2-7): DVKVTQSSRYLVKRTGEKVFLECVQDMDHENMFWYRQDPGLGLRLIYFSYDVKMKEKGDIPEGYSVSREKKERFSLILESASTNQTSMYLCASSSPGPDYEQYFGPGTRLTVT.

This clonotype has only a few counts. DNA of the CDR3: TGTGCCAGCAGTTATGGGAAGGGAGCAGCTTTCTTT. Translation: CASSYGKGAAFF. The chain has TRBV6-5 and TRBJ1-1; D uncertain. Germline V gene data show CDR1 as MNHEY and CDR2 as SVGAGI. V gave up 3 bases and J gave up 10 bases, with 12 bases separating them. The CDR3 runs to 12 residues.

The table lists this clonotype with many counts. J is TRBJ2-7 and V is TRBV12-3 or TRBV12-4; D is unclear. This CDR3 region has 12 residues. Trimming removed 6 bases from V and 0 bases from J, with 6 bases in between. CDR3 DNA sequence: TGTGCCAGCAGCTCCAGCTCCTACGAGCAGTACTTC. Translation gives CASSSSSYEQYF.

The table lists this clonotype with a few counts. This rearrangement joins TRBV20-1 to TRBJ2-3; the match to TRBD2 covers 9 bases. V gave up 6 bases and J gave up 6 bases; unmatched junction bases: 13. This CDR3 spans 15 amino acids. CDR1 is DFQATT, CDR2 SNEGSKA, per germline (reference sequence). The CDR3 protein is CSATQVAGVSDTQYF. In DNA form, the CDR3 reads TGCAGTGCCACCCAGGTAGCGGGAGTATCCGATACGCAGTATTTT.

The J gene is TRBJ2-1, the V gene TRBV21-1; the table calls TRBD2, which could not be checked here. TRBV21-1 is given as a pseudogene. The CDR3 is 21 amino acids. This CDR3 reads CASSKEYPEGGGGGTRNEQFF. The CDR3 region has the DNA TGTGCCAGCAGCAAAGAGTACCCCGAGGGGGGAGGGGGGGGCACTCGCAATGAGCAGTTCTTC.

The sample holds a few counts of this clonotype. A much larger clone differs by one base, so this may be a read error. The chain uses TRBV20-1 and TRBJ2-7; the D is unclear. This CDR3 spans 14 amino acids. The germline V gene has CDR1 DFQATT and CDR2 SNEGSKA (reference sequence). The CDR3 sequence: CSARDPYSAYEQHF. In nucleotides, the CDR3 is TGCAGTGCTAGAGATCCGTACTCGGCCTACGAGCAGCACTTC.

Ten or more counts support this clonotype. This sequence joins TRBV29-1 and TRBJ1-1; D possibly corresponds to TRBD1 (6 bases). The ends were cut back, 8 bases at V and 1 base at J, with 17 bases in the middle. The germline gives CDR1 SQVTM, CDR2 ANQGSEA. There are 14 residues in the CDR3. CDR3 in amino acids: CSLRGGQGNTEAFF. The CDR3 region has the DNA TGCAGCCTCCGCGGGGGGCAGGGGAACACTGAAGCTTTCTTT. Full variable domain (remainder filled in from reference TRBV29-1 and TRBJ1-1): SAVISQKPSRDICQRGTSLTIQCQVDSQVTMMFWYRQQPGQSLTLIATANQGSEATYESGFVIDKFPISRPNLTFSTLTVSNMSPEDSSIYLCSLRGGQGNTEAFFGQGTRLTVV.

This clonotype was picked up a small number of times. The rearrangement uses TRBV20-1 and TRBJ2-6, with D uncertain. The CDR3 sequence is 17 residues long. Germline CDR1 DFQATT, CDR2 SNEGSKA (reference sequence). Deletions cut 5 bases from V and 1 base from J, with 18 bases between. CDR3: CSAASLTTSSGANVLTF. CDR3 bases: TGCAGTGCTGCCAGCCTTACTACCTCATCTGGGGCCAACGTCCTGACTTTC.

The chain has TRBV4-1 and TRBJ1-2; 8 positions match TRBD1. The CDR3 has 15 residues. With 3 bases clipped from V and 2 bases from J, the junction kept 5 bases outside the gene matches. Germline CDR1 is MGHRA and CDR2 is YSYEKL. The CDR3 spells CASSQTGALNYGYTF. DNA of the CDR3: TGCGCCAGCAGCCAGACAGGGGCCCTAAACTATGGCTACACCTTC.

This clonotype was counted ten times or more. This rearrangement joins TRBV28 to TRBJ1-4, with no clear D. The CDR3 runs 14 residues. CDR1 is MDHEN and CDR2 is SYDVKM in the germline V gene. V lost 6 bases and J lost 7, with 15 bases in between. The CDR3 coding sequence is TGTGCCAGCAGCCTCGGCCGGTTACGTGAAAAACTGTTTTTT. Protein sequence: CASSLGRLREKLFF.